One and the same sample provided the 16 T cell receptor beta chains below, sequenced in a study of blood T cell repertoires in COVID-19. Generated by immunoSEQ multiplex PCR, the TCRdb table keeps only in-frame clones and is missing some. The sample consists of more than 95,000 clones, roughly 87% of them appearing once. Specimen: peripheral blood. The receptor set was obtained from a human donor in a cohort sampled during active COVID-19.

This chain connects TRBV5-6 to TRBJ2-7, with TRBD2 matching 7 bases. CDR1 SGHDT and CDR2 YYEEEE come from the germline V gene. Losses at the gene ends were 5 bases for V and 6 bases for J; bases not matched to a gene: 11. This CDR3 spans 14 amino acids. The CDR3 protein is CASSYSSGGSEQYF. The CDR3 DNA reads TGTGCCAGCAGTTACTCGTCGGGGGGATCCGAGCAGTACTTC.

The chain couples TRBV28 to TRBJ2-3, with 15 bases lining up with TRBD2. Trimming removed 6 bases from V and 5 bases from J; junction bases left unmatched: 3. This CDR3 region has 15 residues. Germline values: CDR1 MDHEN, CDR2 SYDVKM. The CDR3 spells CASSRTSGGEDTQYF. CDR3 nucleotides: TGTGCCAGCAGCCGGACTAGCGGGGGGGAAGATACGCAGTATTTT.

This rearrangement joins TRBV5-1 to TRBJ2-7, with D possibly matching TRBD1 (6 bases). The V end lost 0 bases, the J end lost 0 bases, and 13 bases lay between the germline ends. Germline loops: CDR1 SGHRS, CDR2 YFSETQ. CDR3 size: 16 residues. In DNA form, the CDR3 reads TGCGCCAGCAGCTTGGCCGCTGGGACATACTCCTACGAGCAGTACTTC. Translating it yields CASSLAAGTYSYEQYF.

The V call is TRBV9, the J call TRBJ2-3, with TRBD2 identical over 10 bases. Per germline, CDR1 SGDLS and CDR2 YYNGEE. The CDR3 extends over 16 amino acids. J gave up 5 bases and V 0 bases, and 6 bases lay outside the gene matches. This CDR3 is CASSVASSGGLDTQYF. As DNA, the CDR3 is TGTGCCAGCAGCGTAGCTTCTAGCGGGGGACTAGATACGCAGTATTTT.

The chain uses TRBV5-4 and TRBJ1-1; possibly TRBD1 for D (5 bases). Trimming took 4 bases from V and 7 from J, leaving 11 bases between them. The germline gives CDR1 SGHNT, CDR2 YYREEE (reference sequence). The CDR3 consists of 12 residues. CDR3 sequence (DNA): TGTGCCAGCAGCGGGGCCTGGGGTGAAGCTTTCTTT. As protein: CASSGAWGEAFF. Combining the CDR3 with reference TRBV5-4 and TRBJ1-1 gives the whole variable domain ETGVTQSPTHLIKTRGQQVTLRCSSQSGHNTVSWYQQALGQGPQFIFQYYREEENGRGNFPPRFSGLQFPNYSSELNVNALELDDSALYLCASSGAWGEAFFGQGTRLTVV.

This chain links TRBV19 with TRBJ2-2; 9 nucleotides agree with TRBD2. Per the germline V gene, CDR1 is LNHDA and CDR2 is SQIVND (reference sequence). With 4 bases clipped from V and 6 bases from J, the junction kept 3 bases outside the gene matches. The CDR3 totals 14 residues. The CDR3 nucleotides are TGTGCCAGTAGTAGCGGGAGGGCCTCCGGGGAGCTGTTTTTT. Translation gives CASSSGRASGELFF.

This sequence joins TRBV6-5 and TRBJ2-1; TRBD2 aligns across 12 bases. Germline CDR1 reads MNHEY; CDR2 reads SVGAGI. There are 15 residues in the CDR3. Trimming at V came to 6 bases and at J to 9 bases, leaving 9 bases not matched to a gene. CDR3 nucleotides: TGTGCCAGCAGGATTCTAGCGGGAGGGCCGGGTGAGCAGTTCTTC. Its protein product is CASRILAGGPGEQFF.

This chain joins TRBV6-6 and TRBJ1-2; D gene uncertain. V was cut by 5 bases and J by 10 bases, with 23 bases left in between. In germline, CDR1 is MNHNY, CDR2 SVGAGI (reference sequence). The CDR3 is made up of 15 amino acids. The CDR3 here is CASSKDRGFVEFYTF. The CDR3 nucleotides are TGTGCCAGCAGTAAAGACCGAGGGTTTGTAGAGTTCTACACCTTC.

CDR3 sequence (DNA): TGTGCCAGCAGTTTAGGGGACAGAACCTACGAGCAGTACTTC. Translating it yields CASSLGDRTYEQYF. The V gene is TRBV27, the J gene TRBJ2-7; 7 bases are a match to TRBD1. V was clipped by 2 bases and J by 2 bases; unmatched bases: 3. Germline V gene lookup returns CDR1 MNHEY and CDR2 SMNVEV (reference sequence). This CDR3 spans 14 amino acids.

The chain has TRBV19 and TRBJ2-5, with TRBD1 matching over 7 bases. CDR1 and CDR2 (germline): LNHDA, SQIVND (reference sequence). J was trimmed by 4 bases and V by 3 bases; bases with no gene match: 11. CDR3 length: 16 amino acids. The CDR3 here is CASSILGGDPGETQYF. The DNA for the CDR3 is TGTGCCAGTAGTATCCTAGGGGGCGATCCGGGAGAGACCCAGTACTTC.

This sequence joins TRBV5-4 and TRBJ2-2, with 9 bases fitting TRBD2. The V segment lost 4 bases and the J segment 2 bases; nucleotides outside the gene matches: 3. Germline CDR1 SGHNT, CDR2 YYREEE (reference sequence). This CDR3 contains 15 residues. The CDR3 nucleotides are TGTGCCAGCAGCCCAGCGGGGGGTAACACCGGGGAGCTGTTTTTT. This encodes CASSPAGGNTGELFF.

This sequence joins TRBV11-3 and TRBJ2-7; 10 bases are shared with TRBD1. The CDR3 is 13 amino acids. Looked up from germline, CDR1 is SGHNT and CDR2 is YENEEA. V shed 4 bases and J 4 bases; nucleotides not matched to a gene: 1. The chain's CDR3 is CASSSDRGYEQYF. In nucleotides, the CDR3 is TGTGCCAGCAGCTCGGACAGGGGGTACGAGCAGTACTTC. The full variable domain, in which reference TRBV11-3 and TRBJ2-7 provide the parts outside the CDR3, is EAGVVQSPRYKIIEKKQPVAFWCNPISGHNTLYWYLQNLGQGPELLIRYENEEAVDDSQLPKDRFSAERLKGVDSTLKIQPAELGDSAVYLCASSSDRGYEQYFGPGTRLTVT.

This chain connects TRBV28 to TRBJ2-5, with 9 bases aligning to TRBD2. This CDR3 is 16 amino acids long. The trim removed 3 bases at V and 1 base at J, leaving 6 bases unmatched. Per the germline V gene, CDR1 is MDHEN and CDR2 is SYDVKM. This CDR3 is CASSFRLAGRQETQYF. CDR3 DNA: TGTGCCAGCAGTTTCCGGCTAGCGGGGCGCCAAGAGACCCAGTACTTC.

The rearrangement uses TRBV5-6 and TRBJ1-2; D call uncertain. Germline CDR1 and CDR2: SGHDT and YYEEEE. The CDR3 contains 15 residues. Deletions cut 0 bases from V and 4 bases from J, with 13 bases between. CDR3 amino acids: CASSLDARAGYGYTF. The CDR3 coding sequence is TGTGCCAGCAGCTTGGATGCTAGGGCGGGCTATGGCTACACCTTC.

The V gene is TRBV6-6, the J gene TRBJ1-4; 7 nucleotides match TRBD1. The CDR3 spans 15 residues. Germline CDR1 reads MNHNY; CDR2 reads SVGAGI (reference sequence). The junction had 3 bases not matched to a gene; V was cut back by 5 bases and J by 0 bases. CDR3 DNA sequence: TGTGCCAGCAGTACGGGGACAGCAACTAATGAAAAACTGTTTTTT. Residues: CASSTGTATNEKLFF.

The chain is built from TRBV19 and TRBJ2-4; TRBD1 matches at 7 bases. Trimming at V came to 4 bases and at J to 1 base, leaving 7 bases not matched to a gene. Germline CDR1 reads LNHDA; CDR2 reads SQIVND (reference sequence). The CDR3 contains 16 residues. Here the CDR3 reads CASSRVLQGAKNIQYF. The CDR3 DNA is TGTGCCAGTAGTAGAGTGTTACAGGGGGCCAAAAACATTCAGTACTTC.